This paragraph covers one TCR beta chain sequence. Sequencing was performed with immunoSEQ multiplex PCR; in TCRdb, only in-frame clones are kept and a portion is missing. The sample lists roughly 270,000 clones, 88% occurring once. This entry is derived from a study of blood T cell repertoires in COVID-19. Whole-study context: T cells, B-cell-depleted T cells, or PBMCs provided the cDNA or gDNA that served as material.

Per the germline V gene, CDR1 is MNHEY and CDR2 is SVGEGT. The CDR3 is 13 residues long. V trimming: 7 bases; J trimming: 6 bases; junction bases outside the gene matches: 6. This clonotype was sampled from a young man with active or convalescent COVID-19. This sequence joins TRBV6-2 or TRBV6-3 and TRBJ2-1; the match to TRBD1 covers 7 bases. The sequenced sample was peripheral blood. As DNA, the CDR3 is TGTGCCAGCAACCCCGGGACAGCCAATGAGCAGTTCTTC. Protein product: CASNPGTANEQFF.